The 9 T cell receptor beta chains given below trace back to one sample, sequenced in a study of CD8+ T cells in alopecia areata. cDNA serving as the sequencing template came from extracted, reverse transcribed RNA. Clones were sequenced by immunoSEQ multiplex PCR, and TCRdb holds only the in-frame ones, with some missing. The sample includes 120,000 or so clones, 35% to 40% of them seen just once. Sequencing used CD4+ T cells sorted from blood. The receptors were sampled from a human donor with alopecia areata.

This clone was seen more than once but under ten times. CDR3: CSVGKGKNTEAFF. CDR3 in DNA: TGCAGCGTTGGTAAAGGGAAGAACACTGAAGCTTTCTTT. The chain is built from TRBV29-1 and TRBJ1-1; unclear D gene. CDR3 size: 13 residues. Germline assignment: CDR1 SQVTM and CDR2 ANQGSEA. Deletions cut 4 bases from V and 1 base from J, with 10 bases between. The complete variable domain, with remaining parts taken from reference TRBV29-1 and TRBJ1-1, reads SAVISQKPSRDICQRGTSLTIQCQVDSQVTMMFWYRQQPGQSLTLIATANQGSEATYESGFVIDKFPISRPNLTFSTLTVSNMSPEDSSIYLCSVGKGKNTEAFFGQGTRLTVV.

This clone has just a few counts. The genes are TRBV6-5 and TRBJ2-7, with 8 bases aligning to TRBD1. Per the germline V gene, CDR1 is MNHEY and CDR2 is SVGAGI. V gave up 0 bases and J gave up 5 bases; unmatched junction bases: 6. This CDR3 is 15 amino acids long. The CDR3 is CASSYSTGEANEQYF. CDR3 in DNA: TGTGCCAGCAGTTACTCGACAGGGGAGGCGAACGAGCAGTACTTC.

This clone was seen a handful of times. The chain joins TRBV29-1 to TRBJ1-2; D is unresolved. This CDR3 contains 13 residues. CDR1 is SQVTM and CDR2 is ANQGSEA in the germline V gene. V gave up 1 base and J gave up 4 bases, with 10 bases separating them. The CDR3 region is CSVEVAPGYGYTF. The CDR3 region has the DNA TGCAGCGTTGAAGTAGCCCCGGGCTATGGCTACACCTTC.

The chain is built from TRBV20-1 and TRBJ2-7; no reliable D call. The V gene's germline CDR1 is DFQATT and CDR2 SNEGSKA (reference sequence). V shed 1 base and J shed 2 bases, with 3 bases lying between them. The CDR3 is 11 residues long. CDR3 nucleotides: TGCAGTGCTAGAGGACCCTACGAGCAGTACTTC. Translated: CSARGPYEQYF.

This clone was seen a single time. The gene calls are TRBV30 and TRBJ1-1; tentatively, D is TRBD1 (6 bases). CDR1 and CDR2 from the germline V gene are GTSNPN and SVGIG (reference sequence). CDR3 size: 12 residues. V lost 8 bases, J lost 1 base, and 11 bases lay in between. CDR3 in amino acids: CAGGRANTEAFF. CDR3 sequence (DNA): TGTGCCGGGGGCAGGGCGAACACTGAAGCTTTCTTT.

This clone showed up just a few times. CDR3 bases: TGCAGCGTTGAAGTCCGAGCAGGGGACGAGCAGTACTTC. Translated, it gives CSVEVRAGDEQYF. The chain links TRBV29-1 to TRBJ2-7; a weak D match, TRBD1 (6 bases). This CDR3 is 13 amino acids long. Germline CDR1 reads SQVTM; CDR2 reads ANQGSEA. The ends were cut back, 1 base at V and 5 bases at J, with 12 bases in the middle.

The chain recombines TRBV2 with TRBJ2-1; no reliable D call. This CDR3 has 14 amino acids. Trimming took 6 bases from V and 2 from J, leaving 11 bases between them. CDR1 is SNHLY and CDR2 is FYNNEI in the germline V gene. The CDR3 protein is CASRSQVAYNEQFF. The CDR3 nucleotides read TGTGCCAGCAGGTCCCAGGTTGCCTACAATGAGCAGTTCTTC.

This clone was detected only a few times. This chain uses TRBV30 with TRBJ2-4; either TRBD1 or TRBD2 may fit D (5 bases each). The ends were cut back, 1 base at V and 9 bases at J, with 19 bases in the middle. Per germline, CDR1 GTSNPN and CDR2 SVGIG (reference sequence). This CDR3 is 15 amino acids long. The CDR3 bases are TGTGCCTGGAGTGCCCGCGGTACACAGAGGGGCATTCAGTACTTC. It codes for CAWSARGTQRGIQYF.

This chain uses TRBV28 with TRBJ2-7; TRBD2 agrees at 9 bases. Germline trimming cut 6 bases from V and 3 bases from J; bases unmatched to any gene: 12. The CDR3 is 16 residues long. CDR1 MDHEN and CDR2 SYDVKM come from the germline V gene. DNA for the CDR3: TGTGCCAGCAGACGGGGACTAGCCGAACGATACTACGAGCAGTACTTC. This encodes CASRRGLAERYYEQYF.